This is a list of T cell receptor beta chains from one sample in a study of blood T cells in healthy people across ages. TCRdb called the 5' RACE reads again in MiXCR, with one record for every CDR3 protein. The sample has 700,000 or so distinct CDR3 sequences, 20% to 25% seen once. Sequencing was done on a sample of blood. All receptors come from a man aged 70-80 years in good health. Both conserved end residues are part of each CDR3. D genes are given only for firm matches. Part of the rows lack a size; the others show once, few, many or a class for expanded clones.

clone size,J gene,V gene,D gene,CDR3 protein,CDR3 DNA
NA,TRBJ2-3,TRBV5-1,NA,CASSFGGSPTDTQYF,TGCGCCAGCAGCTTTGGGGGCAGTCCCACAGATACGCAGTATTTT
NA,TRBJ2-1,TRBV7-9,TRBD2,CASIPGLTYNEQFF,TGTGCCAGCATCCCGGGACTAACCTACAATGAGCAGTTCTTC
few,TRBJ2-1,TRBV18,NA,CASSPLSQGFLSSYNEQFF,TGTGCCAGCTCACCATTGTCTCAGGGGTTTCTGAGCTCCTACAATGAGCAGTTCTTC
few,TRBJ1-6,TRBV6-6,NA,CASREGQSPLHF,TGTGCCAGCAGAGAGGGCCAGTCACCCCTCCACTTT
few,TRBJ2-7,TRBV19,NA,CASSIGRTLAFF,TGTGCCAGTAGTATAGGGCGGACACTGGCGTTCTTC
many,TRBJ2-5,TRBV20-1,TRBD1,CSARLGGNQETQYF,TGCAGTGCTAGATTAGGGGGCAACCAAGAGACCCAGTACTTC
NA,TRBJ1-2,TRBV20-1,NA,CSARVIGANYGYTF,TGCAGTGCTAGAGTTATAGGGGCCAACTATGGCTACACCTTC
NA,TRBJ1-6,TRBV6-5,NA,CASSYRGYNSPLHF,TGTGCCAGCAGTTACAGGGGATATAATTCACCCCTCCACTTT
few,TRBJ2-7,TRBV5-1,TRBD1,CASSPVRTGRDEQYF,TGCGCCAGCAGCCCAGTCCGGACAGGGCGCGACGAGCAGTACTTC
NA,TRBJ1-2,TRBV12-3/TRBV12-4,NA,CASSPRGGRNYGYTF,TGTGCCAGCAGCCCCCGGGGGGGGAGAAACTATGGCTACACCTTC
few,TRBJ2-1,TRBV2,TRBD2,CASEGASGSYEQFF,TGTGCCAGCGAGGGGGCTAGCGGGAGTTATGAGCAGTTCTTC
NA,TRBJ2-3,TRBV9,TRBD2,CASSATTTAGAKDTQYF,TGTGCCAGCAGCGCAACTACGACTGCGGGAGCCAAAGATACGCAGTATTTT
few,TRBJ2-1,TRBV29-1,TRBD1,CSVGNRGIEQFF,TGCAGCGTTGGAAACAGGGGGATTGAGCAGTTCTTC
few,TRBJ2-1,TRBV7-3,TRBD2,CASSLNPAGTVEQFF,TGTGCCAGCAGCTTAAACCCAGCGGGAACGGTTGAGCAGTTCTTC
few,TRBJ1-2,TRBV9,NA,CASSPRYPGTNGYTF,TGTGCCAGCAGCCCCCGATATCCGGGGACGAACGGCTACACCTTC
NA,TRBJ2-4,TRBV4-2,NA,CASSQLQGSAKNIQYF,TGTGCCAGCAGCCAGTTACAGGGCTCCGCCAAAAACATTCAGTACTTC
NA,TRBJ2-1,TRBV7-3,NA,CASRSSGHHGSAISTGDEQFF,TGTGCCAGCAGATCCTCGGGCCACCATGGTAGCGCCATAAGCACCGGGGATGAGCAGTTCTTC
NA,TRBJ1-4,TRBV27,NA,CASSLLGGTHATNEKLFF,TGTGCCAGCAGTTTATTGGGCGGGACTCACGCAACTAATGAAAAACTGTTTTTT
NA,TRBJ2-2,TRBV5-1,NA,CASNLGGPNTGELFF,TGCGCCAGCAATCTGGGGGGCCCGAACACCGGGGAGCTGTTTTTT
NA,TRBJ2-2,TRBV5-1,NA,CASSLGTRTGELFF,TGTGCCAGCAGCTTAGGAACAAGAACCGGGGAGCTGTTTTTT
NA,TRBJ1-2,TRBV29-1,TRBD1,CSVNSPGTGFDGYTF,TGCAGCGTTAATTCCCCCGGGACAGGGTTTGATGGCTACACCTTC
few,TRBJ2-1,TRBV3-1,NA,CASSQDSRGPSYNEQFF,TGTGCCAGCAGCCAAGATTCGCGGGGCCCCTCCTACAATGAGCAGTTCTTC
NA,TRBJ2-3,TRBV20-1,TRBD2,CSAIGLAGGPRSITDTQYF,TGCAGTGCCATTGGACTAGCGGGGGGGCCGCGATCTATCACAGATACGCAGTATTTT
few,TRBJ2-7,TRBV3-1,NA,CASSQEPRTAEQYF,TGTGCCAGCAGCCAAGAACCTAGGACAGCCGAGCAGTACTTC
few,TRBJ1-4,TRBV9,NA,CASSIGNSEKLFF,TGTGCCAGCAGCATCGGGAATAGTGAAAAACTGTTTTTT
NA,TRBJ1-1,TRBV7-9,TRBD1,CASSSRDRELIFLGTEAFF,TGTGCCAGCAGCTCCCGGGACAGGGAGTTGATTTTTTTGGGCACTGAAGCTTTCTTT
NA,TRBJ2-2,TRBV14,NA,CASSPQAGPTGELFF,TGTGCCAGCAGCCCCCAAGCAGGGCCCACCGGGGAGCTGTTTTTT
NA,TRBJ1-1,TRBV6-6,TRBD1,CASIPPGDRPTEAFF,TGTGCCAGCATTCCACCGGGGGACAGGCCCACTGAAGCTTTCTTT
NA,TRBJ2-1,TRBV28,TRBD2,CASTQGAGGPLNEQFF,TGTGCCAGCACCCAAGGGGCGGGGGGGCCTCTCAATGAGCAGTTCTTC
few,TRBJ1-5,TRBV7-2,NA,CASSGGTYFSNQPQHF,TGTGCCAGCAGCGGAGGGACTTACTTTAGCAATCAGCCCCAGCATTTT
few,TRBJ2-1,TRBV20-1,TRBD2,CSASRGAGYNEQFF,TGCAGTGCCAGCCGGGGAGCGGGGTACAATGAGCAGTTCTTC
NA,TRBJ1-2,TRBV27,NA,CAGSQGVRGRDGYTF,TGTGCCGGCAGCCAGGGTGTCAGGGGAAGGGATGGCTACACCTTC
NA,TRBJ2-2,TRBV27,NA,CASSLWVRGELFF,TGTGCCAGCAGTTTATGGGTGCGGGGGGAGCTGTTTTTT
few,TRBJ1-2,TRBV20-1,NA,CSARDGGTYGYTF,TGCAGTGCTAGAGATGGGGGGACCTATGGCTACACCTTC
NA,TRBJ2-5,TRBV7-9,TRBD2,CASSPRPLAGGQETQYF,TGTGCCAGCAGCCCTCGTCCACTAGCGGGGGGGCAAGAGACCCAGTACTTC
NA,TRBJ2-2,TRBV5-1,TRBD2,CASSLDGGRPGELFF,TGCGCCAGCAGCTTGGACGGCGGGAGACCCGGGGAGCTGTTTTTT
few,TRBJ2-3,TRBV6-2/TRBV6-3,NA,CASSPPPRLAFDTQYF,TGTGCCAGCAGCCCACCTCCTAGATTGGCCTTCGATACGCAGTATTTT
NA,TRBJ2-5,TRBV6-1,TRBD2,CASSVTSGAPQETQYF,TGTGCCAGCAGTGTTACTAGCGGGGCCCCCCAAGAGACCCAGTACTTC
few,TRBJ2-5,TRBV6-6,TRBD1,CASSYRQGASETQYF,TGTGCCAGCAGTTACCGGCAGGGGGCATCAGAGACCCAGTACTTC
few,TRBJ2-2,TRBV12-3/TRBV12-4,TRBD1,CASSWSGTGNTGELFF,TGTGCCAGCAGTTGGTCCGGGACAGGAAACACCGGGGAGCTGTTTTTT
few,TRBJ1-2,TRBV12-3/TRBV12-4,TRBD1,CASSSRTGRYGYTF,TGTGCCAGCAGTTCCAGGACAGGGCGGTATGGCTACACCTTC
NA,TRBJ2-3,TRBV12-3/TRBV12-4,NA,CASSLFGLLVADTQYF,TGTGCCAGCAGTTTATTCGGGCTACTTGTCGCAGATACGCAGTATTTT
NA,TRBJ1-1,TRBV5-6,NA,CASSPYHGGEYRAFF,TGTGCCAGCAGCCCCTATCACGGGGGGGAATATCGGGCTTTCTTT
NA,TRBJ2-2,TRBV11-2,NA,CASSPWTVGGELFF,TGTGCCAGCAGCCCCTGGACAGTCGGCGGGGAGCTGTTTTTT
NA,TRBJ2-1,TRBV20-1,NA,CSAESRRSSYNEQFF,TGCAGTGCTGAGAGCCGCAGGAGCTCCTACAATGAGCAGTTCTTC
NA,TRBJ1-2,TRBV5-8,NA,CASSPRNYGYTF,TGTGCCAGCAGTCCCAGGAACTATGGCTACACCTTC
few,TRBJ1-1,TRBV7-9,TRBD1,CASSPGTVDTEAFF,TGTGCCAGCAGCCCCGGGACAGTGGACACTGAAGCTTTCTTT
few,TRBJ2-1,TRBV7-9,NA,CASSSLWTEQFF,TGTGCCAGCAGCTCGCTATGGACCGAGCAGTTCTTC
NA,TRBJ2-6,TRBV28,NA,CASTKHEAGANVLTF,TGTGCCAGCACCAAGCACGAAGCGGGGGCCAACGTCCTGACTTTC
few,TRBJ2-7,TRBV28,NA,CASSLRHPSYEQYF,TGTGCCAGCAGTTTAAGACATCCGTCCTACGAGCAGTACTTC
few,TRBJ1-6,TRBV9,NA,CASSVYQNSPLHF,TGTGCCAGCAGCGTATACCAGAATTCACCCCTCCACTTT
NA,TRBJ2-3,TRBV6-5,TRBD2,CASSRRTGGGTQYF,TGTGCCAGCAGTCGACGGACCGGCGGGGGTACGCAGTATTTT
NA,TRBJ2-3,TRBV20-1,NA,CSARGWGTLPDTQYF,TGCAGTGCTAGAGGGTGGGGTACCCTCCCAGATACGCAGTATTTT
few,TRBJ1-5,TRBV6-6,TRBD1,CASSYGEGARQPQHF,TGTGCCAGCAGTTATGGTGAGGGGGCGCGACAGCCCCAGCATTTT
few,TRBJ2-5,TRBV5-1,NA,CASSLVARRQETQYF,TGCGCCAGCAGCTTGGTAGCACGGCGGCAAGAGACCCAGTACTTC
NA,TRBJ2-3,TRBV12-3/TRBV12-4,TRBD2,CASSGNGGARDTQYF,TGTGCCAGCAGTGGGAACGGGGGGGCACGTGATACGCAGTATTTT
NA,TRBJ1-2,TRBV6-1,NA,CASSDWGAADYGYTF,TGTGCCAGCAGTGATTGGGGGGCAGCAGACTATGGCTACACCTTC
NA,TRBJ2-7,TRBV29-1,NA,CSVSYDYEQYF,TGCAGCGTTTCATATGACTACGAGCAGTACTTC
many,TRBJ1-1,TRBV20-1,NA,CSARRGTSAFF,TGCAGTGCTAGAAGGGGTACGTCGGCTTTCTTT
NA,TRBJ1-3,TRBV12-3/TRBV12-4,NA,CASSFARNTIYF,TGTGCCAGCAGTTTTGCACGAAACACCATATATTTT